Listed here are 19 T cell receptor beta chains from one sample, sequenced in a study of blood T cell repertoires in COVID-19. Sequencing used immunoSEQ multiplex PCR; TCRdb keeps in-frame clones, though not all of them. The table shows 350,000 or so clones, with roughly 90% occurring only once. Sequencing was done on a sample of PBMCs or T cells enriched from blood (not recorded which). Receptor source: a woman younger than 45 who had recovered from COVID-19.

This rearrangement joins TRBV18 to TRBJ2-7; 7 bases fit TRBD1. With 0 bases clipped from V and 2 bases from J, the junction kept 4 bases outside the gene matches. The CDR3 is 15 residues long. Germline-derived CDR1 and CDR2 are KGHSH and LQKENI. CDR3 in amino acids: CASSPPGQTAYEQYF. The CDR3 DNA sequence: TGTGCCAGCTCACCACCGGGACAGACCGCCTACGAGCAGTACTTC.

The V call is TRBV5-4, the J call TRBJ1-1, with no clear D. Germline V gives CDR1 SGHNT, CDR2 YYREEE (reference sequence). V dropped 9 bases and J dropped 2 bases, with 11 bases sitting between them. CDR3 length: 12 residues. CDR3 in amino acids: CATKEGNTEAFF. CDR3 nucleotides: TGTGCCACCAAGGAGGGAAACACTGAAGCTTTCTTT.

The chain links TRBV5-6 to TRBJ2-7, with 10 bases fitting TRBD1. The CDR3 totals 14 residues. Germline trimming cut 3 bases from V and 4 bases from J; bases unmatched to any gene: 4. Germline lookup yields CDR1 SGHDT and CDR2 YYEEEE. In DNA form, the CDR3 reads TGTGCCAGCAGCTCCGACAGGGGGCATTACGAGCAGTACTTC. Encoded protein: CASSSDRGHYEQYF.

The rearrangement joins TRBV27 to TRBJ1-1, with 7 nucleotides matching TRBD1. The CDR3 loop spans 16 amino acids. The V and J ends lost 6 bases and 1 base, in that order; junction bases with no gene match: 11. Germline loops: CDR1 MNHEY, CDR2 SMNVEV (reference sequence). CDR3: CASSTRAGGRNTEAFF. CDR3 sequence (DNA): TGTGCCAGCAGCACGCGGGCAGGGGGGAGGAACACTGAAGCTTTCTTT.

This clone has more than one count but fewer than ten. V and J are TRBV7-8 and TRBJ1-1; TRBD1 matches 7 bases. The V segment lost 5 bases and the J segment 1 base; nucleotides outside the gene matches: 13. CDR1 is SGHVS, CDR2 FQNEAQ, per germline. CDR3 length equals 17 residues. CDR3 loop: CASSTRQGLVGNTEAFF. The CDR3 bases are TGTGCCAGCAGCACCCGACAGGGATTAGTGGGGAACACTGAAGCTTTCTTT.

This chain connects TRBV28 to TRBJ1-4; D unresolved. Germline lookup yields CDR1 MDHEN and CDR2 SYDVKM. Trimming took 6 bases from V and 8 from J, leaving 16 bases between them. The CDR3 consists of 14 residues. In nucleotides, the CDR3 is TGTGCCAGCAGACATACCCCCCCCTCCGAAAAACTGTTTTTT. It yields the protein CASRHTPPSEKLFF.

The rearrangement joins TRBV6-5 to TRBJ1-4, with 10 bases identical to TRBD1. The trim removed 5 bases at V and 8 bases at J, leaving 5 bases unmatched. Germline V gene sequence: CDR1 MNHEY, CDR2 SVGAGI. The CDR3 is 14 amino acids. The CDR3 is CASSHGTGDEKLFF. CDR3 coding DNA: TGTGCCAGCAGTCACGGGACAGGGGACGAAAAACTGTTTTTT.

Turning to this clone: Other DNA sequences from this sample encode an identical CDR3 as well. The J gene is TRBJ1-2, the V gene TRBV28; D is unclear. The V gene's germline CDR1 is MDHEN and CDR2 SYDVKM. CDR3 size: 12 residues. V was pared by 5 bases and J by 4 bases, with 8 bases between. The chain's CDR3 is CASSLAGYGYTF. CDR3 coding DNA: TGTGCCAGCAGTCTTGCGGGCTATGGCTACACCTTC.

CDR3 sequence (DNA): TGTGCCAGCAGCTTAACCAGGGACTACCAAGAGACCCAGTACTTC. Translated: CASSLTRDYQETQYF. This chain links TRBV7-3 with TRBJ2-5; D possibly corresponds to TRBD2 (6 bases). The CDR3 sequence is 15 residues long. Germline V lookup: CDR1 SGHTA, CDR2 FQGTGA. V lost 0 bases and J 0 bases, leaving 8 bases between the germline ends.

The chain carries TRBV20-1 and TRBJ1-2; tentative D call: TRBD1 (5 bases). The CDR3 has 11 residues. V was shortened by 3 bases and J by 6 bases, with 8 bases between the two germline ends. Germline-derived CDR1 and CDR2 are DFQATT and SNEGSKA (reference sequence). In DNA, the CDR3 is TGCAGTGCTAGCAGGGTCGATGGCTACACCTTC. Translation: CSASRVDGYTF.

The rearrangement joins TRBV5-1 to TRBJ2-7, with D tentatively TRBD1 (5 bases). This CDR3 has 15 amino acids. Trimming left V 4 bases short and J 4 bases short, with 18 bases between. CDR1 SGHRS and CDR2 YFSETQ come from the germline V gene. The CDR3 coding sequence is TGCGCCAGCAGCAACCTCCCAGACAGCACATACGAGCAGTACTTC. It translates to CASSNLPDSTYEQYF.

The chain combines TRBV19 with TRBJ2-2; 9 bases are a match to TRBD1. The CDR3 extends over 14 amino acids. Trimming took 11 bases from V and 2 from J; bases not matched to a gene: 6. The germline V gene has CDR1 LNHDA and CDR2 SQIVND (reference sequence). The CDR3 protein is CACSDRGNTGELFF. Written as DNA, the CDR3 is TGTGCCTGCTCGGACAGGGGAAACACCGGGGAGCTGTTTTTT.

This clone has a single count. The rearrangement uses TRBV28 and TRBJ1-2; D is uncertain. The CDR3 runs to 14 residues. CDR1 and CDR2 (germline): MDHEN, SYDVKM. The V end lost 8 bases, the J end lost 0 bases, and 13 bases lay between the germline ends. CDR3 in amino acids: CASGETQANYGYTF. The CDR3 DNA reads TGTGCCAGCGGAGAAACTCAAGCTAACTATGGCTACACCTTC.

The chain links TRBV12-5 to TRBJ2-1, with a possible D match to TRBD2 (6 bases). The CDR3 is made up of 16 amino acids. The germline V gene has CDR1 LGHNT and CDR2 FRNRAP. The V end lost 2 bases, the J end lost 5 bases, and 16 bases lay between the germline ends. Written as DNA, the CDR3 is TGTGCTAGTGGTTTGACCACTAGCTCGATTAACAATGAGCAGTTCTTC. It translates to CASGLTTSSINNEQFF.

V is TRBV7-2 and J is TRBJ2-5; unclear D gene. The germline V gene has CDR1 SGHTA and CDR2 FQGNSA. V shed 4 bases and J shed 7 bases, with 10 bases lying between them. The CDR3 runs to 12 residues. The CDR3 sequence is CASSSSQSTQYF. The CDR3 DNA reads TGTGCCAGCAGCTCCTCCCAGTCGACCCAGTACTTC.

This chain links TRBV2 with TRBJ2-3, with D unresolved. V shed 6 bases and J shed 2 bases, with 12 bases lying between them. Germline CDR1 is SNHLY and CDR2 is FYNNEI. The CDR3 contains 14 residues. The CDR3 DNA follows: TGTGCCAGCAGCCCGGTTTCTTCCACAGATACGCAGTATTTT. It yields the protein CASSPVSSTDTQYF.

This CDR3 is CSALGGEWAFF. The CDR3 nucleotides are TGCAGTGCCCTGGGTGGGGAGTGGGCTTTCTTT. This sequence joins TRBV20-1 and TRBJ1-1; D is ambiguous. V lost 6 bases and J lost 11, with 16 bases in between. The CDR3 extends over 11 amino acids. Germline lookup yields CDR1 DFQATT and CDR2 SNEGSKA (reference sequence).

The genes are TRBV12-3 or TRBV12-4 and TRBJ1-6, with D perhaps TRBD1 (5 bases). V shed 6 bases and J shed 7 bases, with 10 bases lying between them. This CDR3 has 13 amino acids. The DNA of the CDR3 is TGTGCCAGCAGGGGGCAGGAGAATTCACCCCTCCACTTT. This encodes CASRGQENSPLHF.

The chain is built from TRBV19 and TRBJ2-1; TRBD2 matches 12 bases. J was trimmed by 12 bases and V by 5 bases; bases with no gene match: 14. CDR1 is LNHDA, CDR2 SQIVND, per germline (reference sequence). CDR3 length: 16 amino acids. Here the CDR3 reads CASSSSPTTSGRMQFF. CDR3 sequence (DNA): TGTGCCAGTAGTTCATCCCCGACGACTAGCGGGAGAATGCAGTTCTTC.